This record concerns one T cell receptor beta chain sequence. Antigen: not known. These data belong to a study of CD8+CD57+ T cells in acquired aplastic anemia. Study context: Sorted CD4+ plus CD8+ cells gave DNA averaging about 3.2 ug. General study findings and limits: Patients and controls turned out to have 25 to 30 CD8+ CDR3 sequences in common.

For CDR3 and TCR beta VDJ profiling, genomic DNA was the template used. TCRdb re-derived calls from the reads in MiXCR, one entry per CDR3 protein. Here the sample spans about 200,000 distinct CDR3 sequences, roughly 50% being singletons. Whoever was chosen for sequencing had shown CD8+CD57+ cell expansion by flow cytometry. Everyone among the patients had severe acquired aplastic anemia. There was no therapy given to any patient before the blood sampling took place. The germline V gene encodes CDR1 SGHRS and CDR2 YFSETQ. Trimming shortened V by 6 bases and J by 0 bases, and 13 bases separated the two germline ends. The CDR3 has 16 residues.

The sample taken for sequencing was sorted CD4+, CD8+, or CD8+CD57+ T cells (not recorded which) from PBMCs. The chain carries TRBV5-1 and TRBJ1-6, with D possibly being TRBD1 (6 bases). The clonotype comes from a human donor with aplastic anemia. The DNA of the CDR3 is TGCGCCAGCATAGGACAGCGAAGCTCCTATAATTCACCCCTCCACTTT. Residues: CASIGQRSSYNSPLHF.